Following are 22 T cell receptor beta chains from one sample sequenced in a study of OX40 agonist ivuxolimab in advanced cancers. Assay used: immunoSEQ multiplex PCR; TCRdb lists only in-frame clones, some missing. The table lists around 150,000 clones, 85% to 95% of them singletons, with just over 0.3% in the top ten. The sequencing here drew on CD4+ or CD8+ T cells sorted from blood, taken in a trial of the OX40 agonist ivuxolimab. These receptors were obtained from an adult with an advanced solid tumor such as melanoma, head and neck, liver or kidney cancer.

The chain carries TRBV5-4 and TRBJ2-4, with 12 bases lining up with TRBD2. Germline lookup yields CDR1 SGHNT and CDR2 YYREEE (reference sequence). Germline trimming cut 2 bases from V and 7 bases from J; bases unmatched to any gene: 10. The CDR3 length is 17 residues. The CDR3 protein is CASSFGLAGGPGNIQYF. The CDR3 DNA follows: TGTGCCAGCAGCTTCGGGCTAGCGGGGGGGCCGGGGAACATTCAGTACTTC.

The J gene is TRBJ2-7, the V gene TRBV28, with 8 nucleotides matching TRBD2. The ends lost 2 bases at V and 9 bases at J; junction bases unmatched: 15. CDR1 and CDR2 (germline): MDHEN, SYDVKM. This CDR3 region has 16 residues. The CDR3 loop is CASSLDPTSGLGVQYF. In DNA form, the CDR3 reads TGTGCCAGCAGTTTAGACCCCACTAGCGGTTTAGGGGTGCAGTACTTC.

The chain couples TRBV7-9 to TRBJ1-2; D ambiguous. Looked up from germline, CDR1 is SEHNR and CDR2 is FQNEAQ (reference sequence). CDR3 length: 14 amino acids. V lost 2 bases, J lost 2 bases, and 9 bases lay in between. In DNA form, the CDR3 reads TGTGCCAGCAGCTTAAGGGCCGCCAACTATGGCTACACCTTC. Its protein product is CASSLRAANYGYTF.

The genes are TRBV13 and TRBJ1-1; 8 bases align to TRBD1. The CDR3 spans 15 residues. Germline-derived CDR1 and CDR2 are PRHDT and FYEKMQ (reference sequence). The junction had 9 bases not matched to a gene; V was cut back by 5 bases and J by 4 bases. The CDR3: CASSALQGGVTEAFF. The CDR3 nucleotides read TGTGCCAGCAGCGCTTTACAGGGGGGGGTCACTGAAGCTTTCTTT.

The chain employs TRBV12-5 and TRBJ1-2; D not certain. CDR1 LGHNT and CDR2 FRNRAP come from the germline V gene. V was clipped by 0 bases and J by 2 bases, with 7 bases between them. The CDR3 length is 14 residues. CDR3 sequence (DNA): TGTGCTAGTGGTTTGGTCCCAGCGAACTATGGCTACACCTTC. Translating it yields CASGLVPANYGYTF.

The chain links TRBV6-6 to TRBJ2-1; 7 bases are a match to TRBD1. The CDR3 loop spans 15 amino acids. The germline CDR1 and CDR2 sequences are MNHNY and SVGAGI (reference sequence). Trimming at V came to 0 bases and at J to 6 bases, leaving 5 bases not matched to a gene. CDR3 in DNA: TGTGCCAGCAGTTACTCTGGGACAGCAGCCAATGAGCAGTTCTTC. Translating it yields CASSYSGTAANEQFF.

This chain connects TRBV5-4 to TRBJ1-3, with a possible D match to TRBD1 (6 bases). Germline lookup yields CDR1 SGHNT and CDR2 YYREEE (reference sequence). Between the trimmed V and J ends, which lost 4 bases and 3 bases, there was a span of 14 bases. The CDR3 is made up of 15 amino acids. CDR3 sequence reads: CASSSDRTDGNTIYF. CDR3 DNA sequence: TGTGCCAGCAGCAGTGACAGGACCGATGGAAACACCATATATTTT.

On this clone itself: The limits of the CDR3 on the DNA are not certain, so only TCRdb's listed CDR3 is given. The chain uses TRBV27 and TRBJ1-1. The germline gives CDR1 MNHEY, CDR2 SMNVEV (reference sequence). The CDR3 is 14 amino acids in total, end residues counted. This CDR3 is CASSSSRGNTEAFF.

This sequence joins TRBV29-1 and TRBJ2-3; 10 bases are a match to TRBD2. Trimming at V came to 4 bases and at J to 3 bases, leaving 4 bases not matched to a gene. The CDR3 is 14 residues long. In germline, CDR1 is SQVTM, CDR2 ANQGSEA. CDR3 in amino acids: CSVVTSGQTDTQYF. The CDR3 DNA sequence: TGCAGCGTTGTGACTAGCGGGCAAACAGATACGCAGTATTTT.

The V and J genes are TRBV29-1 and TRBJ2-1, with 10 nucleotides matching TRBD1. This CDR3 is 13 amino acids long. V was pared by 6 bases and J by 8 bases, with 7 bases of the junction left unmatched. Looked up from germline, CDR1 is SQVTM and CDR2 is ANQGSEA. The CDR3 loop reads CSVERDRGDEQFF. The DNA for the CDR3 is TGCAGCGTGGAGAGGGACAGGGGCGATGAGCAGTTCTTC.

The table lists this clone with a count of one. The genes are TRBV9 and TRBJ2-3, with D perhaps TRBD1 or TRBD2 (5 bases each). Germline assignment: CDR1 SGDLS and CDR2 YYNGEE. V dropped 3 bases and J dropped 0 bases, with 11 bases sitting between them. The CDR3 sequence is 15 residues long. The CDR3 spells CASSGGKYSTDTQYF. The CDR3 nucleotides are TGTGCCAGCAGCGGGGGGAAGTATAGCACAGATACGCAGTATTTT. Complete variable domain (other parts from reference TRBV9 and TRBJ2-3): DSGVTQTPKHLITATGQRVTLRCSPRSGDLSVYWYQQSLDQGLQFLIQYYNGEERAKGNILERFSAQQFPDLHSELNLSSLELGDSALYFCASSGGKYSTDTQYFGPGTRLTVL.

In the case of this clone: This specimen includes other DNA sequences encoding the same CDR3. The chain carries TRBV28 and TRBJ1-2; D not certain. The CDR3 contains 13 residues. The germline V gene has CDR1 MDHEN and CDR2 SYDVKM. The V end lost 1 base, the J end lost 2 bases, and 5 bases lay between the germline ends. Here the CDR3 DNA reads TGTGCCAGCAGTTTATACCCCAACTATGGCTACACCTTC. Its protein product is CASSLYPNYGYTF.

A remark on this clone: The identical CDR3 is also encoded by other nucleotide sequences in the sample. The V gene is TRBV7-2, the J gene TRBJ1-5; no clear D. This CDR3 spans 13 amino acids. Germline loops: CDR1 SGHTA, CDR2 FQGNSA. Trimming took 1 base from V and 3 from J, leaving 4 bases between them. This CDR3 is CASSLDTNQPQHF. Written as DNA, the CDR3 is TGTGCCAGCAGCTTAGACACCAATCAGCCCCAGCATTTT.

The chain carries TRBV21-1 and TRBJ2-3; the listed D gene, TRBD2, was not tested against the DNA. TRBV21-1 is a listed pseudogene. CDR3 size: 17 residues. The CDR3 nucleotides are TGTGCCAGCAGCGCCCGAGGGAGCGAGGAATCCACAGATACGCAGTATTTT. Its protein is CASSARGSEESTDTQYF.

The V call is TRBV29-1, the J call TRBJ2-3; D uncertain. This CDR3 has 13 residues. Trimming removed 7 bases from V and 0 bases from J, with 11 bases in between. From germline, CDR1 is SQVTM and CDR2 ANQGSEA. For the CDR3, the DNA is TGCAGCGAGAAGGGCCCTAGCACAGATACGCAGTATTTT. Encoded protein: CSEKGPSTDTQYF.

This chain uses TRBV5-4 with TRBJ1-1; a possible D gene is TRBD1 (5 bases). V was shortened by 0 bases and J by 0 bases, with 12 bases between the two germline ends. Germline values: CDR1 SGHNT, CDR2 YYREEE (reference sequence). This CDR3 comprises 16 residues. In DNA form, the CDR3 reads TGTGCCAGCAGCTTGGCGGTGGGGCAATTGAACACTGAAGCTTTCTTT. Translation gives CASSLAVGQLNTEAFF.

CDR3 coding DNA: TGTGCCGGGTCCGACTTATTGACCTACAATGAGCAGTTCTTC. It yields the protein CAGSDLLTYNEQFF. V is TRBV7-9 and J is TRBJ2-1; D unclear. Trimming took 11 bases from V and 2 from J, leaving 16 bases between them. This CDR3 comprises 14 residues. CDR1 and CDR2 from the germline V gene are SEHNR and FQNEAQ (reference sequence).

This sequence joins TRBV27 and TRBJ2-1; D assignment may be TRBD1 or TRBD2 (6 bases each). The germline V gene encodes CDR1 MNHEY and CDR2 SMNVEV (reference sequence). V lost 3 bases to trimming and J lost 0 bases, with 21 bases between them. This CDR3 contains 19 residues. CDR3 nucleotide sequence: TGTGCCAGCAGTTTCGGGGGCACCCCTCGACCGTACTCCTACAATGAGCAGTTCTTC. Translation: CASSFGGTPRPYSYNEQFF.

This clone was recorded only once. The V gene is TRBV18, the J gene TRBJ1-6, with TRBD1 as a possible D gene (6 bases). V lost 2 bases and J lost 6, with 17 bases in between. This CDR3 region has 17 residues. Germline V gives CDR1 KGHSH, CDR2 LQKENI. CDR3 residues: CASSPGLGGAANSPLHF. Here the CDR3 DNA reads TGTGCCAGCTCACCAGGGTTAGGGGGGGCAGCTAATTCACCCCTCCACTTT.

This sequence joins TRBV18 and TRBJ2-1; D might be TRBD1 or TRBD2, each matching 5 bases. V was shortened by 5 bases and J by 4 bases, with 18 bases between the two germline ends. The CDR3 runs 16 residues. Germline CDR1 and CDR2: KGHSH and LQKENI. The DNA for the CDR3 is TGTGCCAGCTCAAGAGGAACCGGGACGGAATACAATGAGCAGTTCTTC. Translation gives CASSRGTGTEYNEQFF.

The J gene is TRBJ2-3, the V gene TRBV7-9, with 9 positions matching TRBD2. Per the germline V gene, CDR1 is SEHNR and CDR2 is FQNEAQ (reference sequence). V dropped 8 bases and J dropped 0; count of bases not matched to a gene: 9. The CDR3 has 16 amino acids. The CDR3 is CASPFASGGSTDTQYF. The CDR3 bases are TGTGCCAGCCCGTTTGCCAGCGGGGGGAGCACAGATACGCAGTATTTT.

J is TRBJ2-2 and V is TRBV2, with D uncertain. CDR1 is SNHLY, CDR2 FYNNEI, per germline. The length of the CDR3 is 14 residues. V lost 5 bases to trimming and J lost 2 bases, with 9 bases between them. CDR3 loop: CASSPYTNTGELFF. The CDR3 coding sequence is TGTGCCAGCAGTCCTTACACAAACACCGGGGAGCTGTTTTTT. Drawing the rest from reference TRBV2 and TRBJ2-2, the complete variable domain is EPEVTQTPSHQVTQMGQEVILRCVPISNHLYFYWYRQILGQKVEFLVSFYNNEISEKSEIFDDQFSVERPDGSNFTLKIRSTKLEDSAMYFCASSPYTNTGELFFGEGSRLTVL.